The 10 T cell receptor beta chains listed next were all sequenced from one sample in a study of T cell changes during pregnancy in multiple sclerosis. Only in-frame clones appear in the TCRdb table, and some are missing; sequencing was by immunoSEQ multiplex PCR. The sample has some 80,000 clones, 94% seen once; the top ten hold 2% to 2.5%. Here the sequenced sample was peripheral blood, taken in the third trimester of pregnancy. The receptors were gathered from a female donor with multiple sclerosis, enrolled in a pregnancy study.

This clone appeared once. V and J are TRBV6-6 and TRBJ2-1, with 9 positions matching TRBD2. CDR3 length equals 16 residues. From germline, CDR1 is MNHNY and CDR2 SVGAGI (reference sequence). The V gene end was trimmed by 6 bases and the J gene end by 0 bases; junction bases not matched to a gene: 6. CDR3: CASRQLAGASYNEQFF. CDR3 DNA: TGTGCCAGCAGACAATTAGCGGGGGCCTCCTACAATGAGCAGTTCTTC.

The V call is TRBV7-8, the J call TRBJ1-1; tentative D call: TRBD1 (5 bases). This CDR3 is 18 amino acids long. The germline gives CDR1 SGHVS, CDR2 FQNEAQ. V lost 5 bases to trimming and J lost 0 bases, with 22 bases between them. DNA of the CDR3: TGTGCCAGCAGCAAAATCTACAGGACCGCAATTATGAACACTGAAGCTTTCTTT. Translated: CASSKIYRTAIMNTEAFF. The full variable domain, with the rest looked up from reference TRBV7-8 and TRBJ1-1, is GAGVSQSPRYKVAKRGQDVALRCDPISGHVSLFWYQQALGQGPEFLTYFQNEAQLDKSGLPSDRFFAERPEGSVSTLKIQRTQQEDSAVYLCASSKIYRTAIMNTEAFFGQGTRLTVV.

This clone was observed a few times. The J gene is TRBJ1-2, the V gene TRBV2, with unresolved D. In germline, CDR1 is SNHLY, CDR2 FYNNEI. There are 13 residues in the CDR3. Trimming removed 6 bases from V and 7 bases from J, with 15 bases in between. CDR3 region: CASSPPWQRGYTF. CDR3 DNA: TGTGCCAGCAGCCCCCCTTGGCAGCGTGGCTACACCTTC. The full variable domain, with the rest looked up from reference TRBV2 and TRBJ1-2, is EPEVTQTPSHQVTQMGQEVILRCVPISNHLYFYWYRQILGQKVEFLVSFYNNEISEKSEIFDDQFSVERPDGSNFTLKIRSTKLEDSAMYFCASSPPWQRGYTFGSGTRLTVV.

This clone was observed once. The chain couples TRBV11-2 to TRBJ2-3, with D possibly being TRBD2 (6 bases). Trimming stripped 5 bases from V and 2 bases from J, with 14 bases between. Germline V CDR1 and CDR2: SGHAT, FQNNGV. The CDR3 is made up of 15 amino acids. For the CDR3, the DNA is TGTGCCAGCAGCCGTAAAGTAGCGGACACAGATACGCAGTATTTT. It encodes CASSRKVADTDTQYF.

V gene TRBV6-5 combines with J gene TRBJ1-3; tentatively, D is TRBD1 (6 bases). Germline assignment: CDR1 MNHEY and CDR2 SVGAGI. V was pared by 5 bases and J by 9 bases, with 17 bases between. The CDR3 loop spans 14 amino acids. CDR3 DNA: TGTGCCAGCAGTCGGACAGTTACGAGCGGCACCATATATTTT. This gives the protein CASSRTVTSGTIYF.

The genes are TRBV18 and TRBJ2-1, with D unclear. V was pared by 6 bases and J by 2 bases, with 17 bases between. In germline, CDR1 is KGHSH, CDR2 LQKENI. There are 16 residues in the CDR3. CDR3 loop: CASSTTPSGTYNEQFF. Here the CDR3 DNA reads TGTGCCAGCTCCACGACCCCGTCAGGAACCTACAATGAGCAGTTCTTC.

The chain employs TRBV7-2 and TRBJ1-3, with D uncertain. V lost 5 bases and J 3 bases, leaving 14 bases between the germline ends. CDR1 is SGHTA, CDR2 FQGNSA, per germline. The CDR3 length is 15 residues. The CDR3 DNA reads TGTGCCAGCAGCCCGAATATCTACTATGGAAACACCATATATTTT. Protein product: CASSPNIYYGNTIYF.

This clone has just one count. The CDR3 region has the DNA TGTGCCAGCAGCCAGGGACAGAACTACGAGCAGTACTTC. The encoded protein is CASSQGQNYEQYF. The J gene is TRBJ2-7, the V gene TRBV7-3; 7 bases align to TRBD1. Germline V gene sequence: CDR1 SGHTA, CDR2 FQGTGA. The length of the CDR3 is 13 residues. Trimming cost V 5 bases and J 3 bases; bases outside gene matches: 4.

The chain carries TRBV11-1 and TRBJ2-7; 10 bases fit TRBD2. J gave up 6 bases and V 5 bases, and 16 bases lay outside the gene matches. Germline V gene lookup returns CDR1 SGHAT and CDR2 FQDESV (reference sequence). This CDR3 is built from 17 residues. The CDR3 here is CASSINAGTSAFSEQYF. The CDR3 coding sequence is TGTGCCAGCAGCATAAATGCCGGGACTAGCGCCTTCAGCGAGCAGTACTTC.

This chain links TRBV27 with TRBJ2-7; TRBD1 might be the D (5 bases). Germline assignment: CDR1 MNHEY and CDR2 SMNVEV (reference sequence). V was trimmed by 8 bases and J by 9 bases, leaving 17 bases between them. This CDR3 has 12 residues. CDR3 in DNA: TGTGCCAGCGGCAGACCTCCAGGGTTGCAGTACTTC. It yields the protein CASGRPPGLQYF.